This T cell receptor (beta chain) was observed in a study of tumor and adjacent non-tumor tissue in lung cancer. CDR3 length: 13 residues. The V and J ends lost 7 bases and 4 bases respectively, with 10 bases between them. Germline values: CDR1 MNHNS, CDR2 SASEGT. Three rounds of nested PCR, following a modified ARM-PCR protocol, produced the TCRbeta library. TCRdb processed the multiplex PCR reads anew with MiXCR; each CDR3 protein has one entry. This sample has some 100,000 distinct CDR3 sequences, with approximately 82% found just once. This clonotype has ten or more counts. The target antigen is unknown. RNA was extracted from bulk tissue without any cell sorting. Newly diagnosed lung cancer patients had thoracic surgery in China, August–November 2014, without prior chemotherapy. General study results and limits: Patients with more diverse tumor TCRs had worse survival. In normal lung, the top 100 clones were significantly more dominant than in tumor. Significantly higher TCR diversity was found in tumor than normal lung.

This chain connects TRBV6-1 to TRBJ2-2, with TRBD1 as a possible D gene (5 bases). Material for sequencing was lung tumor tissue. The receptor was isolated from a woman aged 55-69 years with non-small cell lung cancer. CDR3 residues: CASNGAVTGELFF. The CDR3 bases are TGTGCCAGCAATGGGGCAGTCACCGGGGAGCTGTTTTTT.